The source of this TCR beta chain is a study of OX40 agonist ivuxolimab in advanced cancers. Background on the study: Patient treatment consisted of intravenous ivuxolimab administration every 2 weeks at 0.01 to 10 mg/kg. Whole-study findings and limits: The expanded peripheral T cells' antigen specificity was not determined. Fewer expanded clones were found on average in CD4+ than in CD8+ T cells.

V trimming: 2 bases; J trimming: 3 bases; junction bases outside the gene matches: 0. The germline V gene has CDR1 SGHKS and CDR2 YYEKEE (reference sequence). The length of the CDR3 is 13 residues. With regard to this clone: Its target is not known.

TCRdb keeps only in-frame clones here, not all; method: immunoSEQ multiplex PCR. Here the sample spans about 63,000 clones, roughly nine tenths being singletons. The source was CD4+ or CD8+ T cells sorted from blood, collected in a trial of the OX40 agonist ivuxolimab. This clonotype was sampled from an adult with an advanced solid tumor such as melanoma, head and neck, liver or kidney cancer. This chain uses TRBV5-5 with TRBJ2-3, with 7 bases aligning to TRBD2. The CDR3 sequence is CASSFGGTDTQYF. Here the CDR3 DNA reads TGTGCCAGCAGCTTCGGGGGGACAGATACGCAGTATTTT.